This section outlines one T cell receptor beta chain sequence together with its context. Its cognate antigen is unknown. Germline-derived CDR1 and CDR2 are SGHAT and FQDESV (reference sequence). The V end was cut by 3 bases, the J end by 5 bases, with 5 bases between. CDR3 length: 12 amino acids. The sample comes from a study of graft-versus-host responses after intestinal transplantation. Study background: Recipients underwent multivisceral, liver-intestinal, or isolated intestinal transplants. Once they had received anti-thymocyte globulin induction, all recipients took tacrolimus and steroids for about three years.

Profiling relied on immunoSEQ multiplex PCR, and the TCRdb table lists in-frame clones only, not all of them. The data show around 93,000 clones, just over 90% seen once. The input for sequencing was unstimulated CD8+ T cells sorted from spleen or lymph node cells, taken before intestinal transplant. The sequence was obtained from a human donor who received an intestinal transplant. The chain recombines TRBV11-1 with TRBJ2-1; TRBD1 or TRBD2 may be the D gene (5 bases each). The chain's CDR3 is CASSLGDNEQFF. The DNA of the CDR3 is TGTGCCAGCAGCTTGGGGGACAATGAGCAGTTCTTC.